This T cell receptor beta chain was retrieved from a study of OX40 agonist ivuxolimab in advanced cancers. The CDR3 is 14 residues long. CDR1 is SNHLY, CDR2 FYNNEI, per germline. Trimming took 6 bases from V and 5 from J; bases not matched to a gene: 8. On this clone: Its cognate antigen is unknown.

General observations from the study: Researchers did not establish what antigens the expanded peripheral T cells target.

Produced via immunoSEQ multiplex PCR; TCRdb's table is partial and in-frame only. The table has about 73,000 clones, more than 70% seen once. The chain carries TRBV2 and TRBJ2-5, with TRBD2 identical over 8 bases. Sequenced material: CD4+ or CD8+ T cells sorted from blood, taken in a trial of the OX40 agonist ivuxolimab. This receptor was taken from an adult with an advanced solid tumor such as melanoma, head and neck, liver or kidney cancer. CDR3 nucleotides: TGTGCCAGCAGGCCCACACCGGGAGGGGAGACCCAGTACTTC. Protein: CASRPTPGGETQYF.